What follows is one T cell receptor (beta chain) and its context. The sample holds many counts of this clone. Its specific antigen is unknown. There are no base qualities to consult, and no much larger clone falls within one base. The source of the sample is a study of T cell responses to AZD1222 COVID-19 vaccine (dated by TCRdb to 2020 to 2023). For the study in its entirety: Because spike-specific TCR depth and breadth did not differ between the two schedules, AZD1222 recipients who got a second dose at roughly 4 weeks were pooled with those who got a second dose at roughly 12 weeks. A total of over 230 trial participants underwent TCR sequencing, of whom approximately 200 had received two doses of AZD1222 and roughly 26 had received two doses of the MenACWY control vaccine. Trial participants were enrolled by age into 18-55, 56-69 and 70-plus year subgroups, with roughly 160, 29 and 62 TCR-sequenced participants respectively. What the work shows at the level of the full study, not this receptor alone: Conclusions about previously exposed vaccinees are limited because only six or seven AZD1222 recipients were SARS-CoV-2 seropositive at baseline. Reportedly, almost half of the unique spike-specific TCRs recognized epitopes lying outside the regions that are mutated in the B.1.351 and B.1.1.7 variants. In the small 56-69-year group, the increase in depth fell short of significance, most likely because of low power. Most participants were white British and females outnumbered males, and the authors suggested that clonal diversity may have been underestimated. After two AZD1222 doses, both the breadth and the depth of spike-specific TCRs were significantly higher than at day 0 and than in MenACWY recipients. The vaccine-associated CD4 TCRs covered the entire spike protein, and the dominant responses fell in regions 160-218 and 743-854. Because no samples from the day 14 peak response were available, repertoires could be characterized only after the peak T cell response.

Reading the germline V gene gives CDR1 SNHLY and CDR2 FYNNEI. The V end gives up 5 bases and the J end 0 bases, leaving 3 bases in the junction not matched to a gene. Spanning cysteine to phenylalanine, the CDR3 consists of 15 amino acids. The read is trimmed to its CDR3 DNA, 45 bases read in frame from base 1. The CDR3 regions of human TCRbeta chains were analyzed by immunosequencing. In the paper's pipeline: Repertoire TCRs were matched against a reference library of SARS-CoV-2-specific TCRs generated with the MIRA antigen-specificity platform. Breadth was defined as the fraction of unique TCRs that were SARS-CoV-2-associated. Depth was defined as the fraction of total T cells that were SARS-CoV-2-associated. Using the MIRA data, every spike-specific TCR was mapped to the spike region that the TCR reacted to and assigned to either a CD4 or a CD8 class. Log10-transformed breadth and depth values were compared by one-way ANOVA with Sidak's multiple comparisons tests. The table was pulled from immuneACCESS by TCRdb, which kept in-frame rearrangements only. Such tables lose some clones; where checked, under half of the loss comes from unresolved V genes, and the rest has no known cause. For V, J and clone size, that table is used; D and trimming come from the DNA. In this sample the table shows roughly 95,000 clones, 88% of which occur a single time. The ten largest account for around 3% of the sample.

The time point label for this specimen denotes: baseline before first vaccination. Samples from vaccinated people were obtained from the UK trials COV001 and COV002, which included a single-blind randomized controlled phase 2/3 trial of AZD1222 (ChAdOx1 nCoV-19) in healthy adults. Trial participant PBMC samples were collected at day 0 and day 28 after the second dose for TCRbeta chain sequencing. This chain is built from TRBV2 and TRBJ2-1, and 8 bases in between align with TRBD2. This clonotype was obtained from an adult in good health. The specimen comprised peripheral blood, sampled on day 0 of AZD1222 vaccination. The CDR3: CASSIAGSSYNEQFF. The bases read TGTGCCAGCAGTATAGCGGGAAGCTCCTACAATGAGCAGTTCTTC.